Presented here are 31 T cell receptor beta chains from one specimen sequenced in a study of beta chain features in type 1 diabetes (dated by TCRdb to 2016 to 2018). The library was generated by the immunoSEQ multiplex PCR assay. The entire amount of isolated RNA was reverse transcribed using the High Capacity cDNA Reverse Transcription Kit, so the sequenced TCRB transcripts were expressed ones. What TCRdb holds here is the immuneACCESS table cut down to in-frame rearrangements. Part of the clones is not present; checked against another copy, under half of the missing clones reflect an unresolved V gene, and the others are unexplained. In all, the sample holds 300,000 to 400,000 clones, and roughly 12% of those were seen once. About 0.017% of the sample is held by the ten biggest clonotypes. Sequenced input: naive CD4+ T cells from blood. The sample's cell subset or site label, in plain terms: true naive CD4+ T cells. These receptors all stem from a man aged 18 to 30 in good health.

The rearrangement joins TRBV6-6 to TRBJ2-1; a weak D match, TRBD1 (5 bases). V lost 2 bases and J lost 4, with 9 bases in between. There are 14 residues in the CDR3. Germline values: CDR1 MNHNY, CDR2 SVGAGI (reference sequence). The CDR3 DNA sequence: TGTGCCAGCAGTTACCCAGACAGTTACAATGAGCAGTTCTTC. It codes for CASSYPDSYNEQFF.

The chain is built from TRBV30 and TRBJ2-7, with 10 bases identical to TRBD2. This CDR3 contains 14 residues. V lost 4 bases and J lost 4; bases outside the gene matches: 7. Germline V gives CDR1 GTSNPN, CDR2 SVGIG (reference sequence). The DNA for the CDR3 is TGTGCCTGGAACGGACTAGCGGCCCCATACGAGCAGTACTTC. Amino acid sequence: CAWNGLAAPYEQYF.

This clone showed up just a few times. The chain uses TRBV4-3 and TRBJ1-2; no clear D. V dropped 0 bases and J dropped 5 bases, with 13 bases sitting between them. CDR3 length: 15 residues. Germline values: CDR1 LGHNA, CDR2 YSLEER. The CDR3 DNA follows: TGCGCCAGCAGCCAAGATCCGCAAAGACTTTATGGCTACACCTTC. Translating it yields CASSQDPQRLYGYTF.

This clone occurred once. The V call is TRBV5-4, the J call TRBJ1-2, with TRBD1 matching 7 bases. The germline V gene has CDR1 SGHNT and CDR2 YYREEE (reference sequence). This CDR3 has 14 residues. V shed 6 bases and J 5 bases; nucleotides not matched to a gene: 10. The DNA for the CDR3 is TGTGCCAGCACCTCAGGAGGGGGCAGGTATGGCTACACCTTC. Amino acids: CASTSGGGRYGYTF.

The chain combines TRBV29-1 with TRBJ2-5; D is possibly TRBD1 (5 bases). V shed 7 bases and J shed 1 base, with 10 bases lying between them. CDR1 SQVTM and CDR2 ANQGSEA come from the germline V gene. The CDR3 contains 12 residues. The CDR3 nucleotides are TGCAGCGCCGGACACTCCCAAGAGACCCAGTACTTC. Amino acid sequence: CSAGHSQETQYF.

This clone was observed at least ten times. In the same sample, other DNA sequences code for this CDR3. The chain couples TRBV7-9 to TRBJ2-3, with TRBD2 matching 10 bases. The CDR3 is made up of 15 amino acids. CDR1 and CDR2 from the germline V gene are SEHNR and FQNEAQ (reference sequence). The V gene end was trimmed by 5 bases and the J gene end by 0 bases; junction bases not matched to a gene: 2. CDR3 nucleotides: TGTGCCAGCAGCAGTAGCGGGAGGAGCACAGATACGCAGTATTTT. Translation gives CASSSSGRSTDTQYF.

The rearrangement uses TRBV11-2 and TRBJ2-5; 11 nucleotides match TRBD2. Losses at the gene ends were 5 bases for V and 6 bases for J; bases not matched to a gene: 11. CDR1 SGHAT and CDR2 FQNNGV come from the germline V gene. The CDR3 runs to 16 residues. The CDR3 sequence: CASSPIAGGRRQTQYF. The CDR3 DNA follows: TGTGCCAGCAGCCCAATAGCGGGAGGGCGGAGGCAGACCCAGTACTTC.

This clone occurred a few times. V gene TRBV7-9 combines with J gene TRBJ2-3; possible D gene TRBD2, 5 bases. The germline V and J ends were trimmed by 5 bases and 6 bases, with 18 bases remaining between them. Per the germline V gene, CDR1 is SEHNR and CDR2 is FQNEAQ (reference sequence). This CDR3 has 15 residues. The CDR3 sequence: CASSQGFGEWDTQYF. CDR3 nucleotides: TGTGCCAGCAGCCAAGGTTTCGGGGAGTGGGATACGCAGTATTTT. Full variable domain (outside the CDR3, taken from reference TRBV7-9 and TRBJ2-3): DTGVSQNPRHKITKRGQNVTFRCDPISEHNRLYWYRQTLGQGPEFLTYFQNEAQLEKSRLLSDRFSAERPKGSFSTLEIQRTEQGDSAMYLCASSQGFGEWDTQYFGPGTRLTVL.

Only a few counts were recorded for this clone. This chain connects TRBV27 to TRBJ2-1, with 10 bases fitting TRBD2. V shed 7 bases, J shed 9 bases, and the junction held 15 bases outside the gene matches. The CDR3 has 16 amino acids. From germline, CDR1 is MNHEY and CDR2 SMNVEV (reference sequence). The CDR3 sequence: CASTPRASGSRGEQFF. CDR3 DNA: TGTGCCAGCACCCCCCGCGCTAGCGGGAGTCGGGGTGAGCAGTTCTTC.

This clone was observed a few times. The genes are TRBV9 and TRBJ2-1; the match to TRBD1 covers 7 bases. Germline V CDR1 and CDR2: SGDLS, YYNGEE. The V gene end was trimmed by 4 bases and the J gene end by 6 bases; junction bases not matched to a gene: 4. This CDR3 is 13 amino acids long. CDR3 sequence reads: CASSPRGSNEQFF. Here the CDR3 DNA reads TGTGCCAGCAGCCCCAGGGGGTCCAATGAGCAGTTCTTC.

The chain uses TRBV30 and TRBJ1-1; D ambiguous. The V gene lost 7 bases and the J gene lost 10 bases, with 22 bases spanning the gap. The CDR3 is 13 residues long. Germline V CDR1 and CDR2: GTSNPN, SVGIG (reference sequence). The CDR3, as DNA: TGTGCCTCAAAGAAGCCAGCGGGAGTAGGAGCTTTCTTT. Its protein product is CASKKPAGVGAFF.

CDR3 coding DNA: TGTGCCAGCAGACCACCGGGACAGGCCTCCTACGAGCAGTACTTC. Amino acid sequence: CASRPPGQASYEQYF. V and J are TRBV28 and TRBJ2-7, with 8 nucleotides matching TRBD1. Germline V gene data show CDR1 as MDHEN and CDR2 as SYDVKM. This CDR3 spans 15 amino acids. The trim removed 6 bases at V and 0 bases at J, leaving 7 bases unmatched. Drawing the rest from reference TRBV28 and TRBJ2-7, the complete variable domain is DVKVTQSSRYLVKRTGEKVFLECVQDMDHENMFWYRQDPGLGLRLIYFSYDVKMKEKGDIPEGYSVSREKKERFSLILESASTNQTSMYLCASRPPGQASYEQYFGPGTRLTVT.

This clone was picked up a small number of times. The CDR3 DNA follows: TGTGCCAGTAGTATGGTACAGGGCACTGAAGCTTTCTTT. Amino acids: CASSMVQGTEAFF. The chain carries TRBV19 and TRBJ1-1; D possibly corresponds to TRBD1 (6 bases). Germline CDR1 and CDR2: LNHDA and SQIVND (reference sequence). The germline V and J ends were trimmed by 3 bases and 4 bases, with 9 bases remaining between them. This CDR3 has 13 residues.

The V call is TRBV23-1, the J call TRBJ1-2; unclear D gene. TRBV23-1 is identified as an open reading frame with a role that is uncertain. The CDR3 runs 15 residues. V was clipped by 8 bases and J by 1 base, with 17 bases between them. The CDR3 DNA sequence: TGCGCCAGCGACATCGACCGACTACATAACTATGGCTACACCTTC. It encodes CASDIDRLHNYGYTF.

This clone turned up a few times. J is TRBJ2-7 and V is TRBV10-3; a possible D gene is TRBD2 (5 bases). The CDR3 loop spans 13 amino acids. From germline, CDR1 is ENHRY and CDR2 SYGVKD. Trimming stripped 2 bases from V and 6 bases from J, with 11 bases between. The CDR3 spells CAISERGSGEQYF. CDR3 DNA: TGTGCCATCAGTGAGCGGGGTTCGGGCGAGCAGTACTTC.

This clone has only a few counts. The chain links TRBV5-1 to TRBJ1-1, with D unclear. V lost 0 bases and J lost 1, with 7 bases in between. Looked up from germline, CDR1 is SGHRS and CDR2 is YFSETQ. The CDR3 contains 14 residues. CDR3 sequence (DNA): TGCGCCAGCAGCTTGGTGGCAGAGAACACTGAAGCTTTCTTT. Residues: CASSLVAENTEAFF.

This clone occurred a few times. Here the CDR3 DNA reads TGTGCCAGCACTATACAGGGGATGGTGAATGGCTACACCTTC. Protein product: CASTIQGMVNGYTF. The V and J genes are TRBV28 and TRBJ1-2; 7 bases align to TRBD1. The ends lost 7 bases at V and 6 bases at J; junction bases unmatched: 11. The CDR3 has 14 residues. Germline CDR1 is MDHEN and CDR2 is SYDVKM.

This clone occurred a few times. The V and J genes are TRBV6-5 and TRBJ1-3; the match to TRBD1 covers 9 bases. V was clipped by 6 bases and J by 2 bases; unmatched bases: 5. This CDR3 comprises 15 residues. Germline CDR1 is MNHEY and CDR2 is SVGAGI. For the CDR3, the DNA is TGTGCCAGCAGATCCGGGACAGGGACTGGAAACACCATATATTTT. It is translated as CASRSGTGTGNTIYF.

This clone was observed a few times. The CDR3 reads CASSLPGVRSSYEQYF. The CDR3, as DNA: TGTGCCAGCAGTTTACCAGGGGTGAGGAGCTCCTACGAGCAGTACTTC. The chain employs TRBV28 and TRBJ2-7, with a weak D call TRBD1 (6 bases). Trimming took 2 bases from V and 0 from J, leaving 14 bases between them. CDR1 is MDHEN, CDR2 SYDVKM, per germline. CDR3 length: 16 amino acids.

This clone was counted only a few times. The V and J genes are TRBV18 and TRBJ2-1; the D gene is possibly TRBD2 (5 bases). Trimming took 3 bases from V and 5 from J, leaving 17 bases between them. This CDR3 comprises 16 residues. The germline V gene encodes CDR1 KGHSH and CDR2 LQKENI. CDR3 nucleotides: TGTGCCAGCTCACCGATAGGCCCGGGGAGCGACAATGAGCAGTTCTTC. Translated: CASSPIGPGSDNEQFF.

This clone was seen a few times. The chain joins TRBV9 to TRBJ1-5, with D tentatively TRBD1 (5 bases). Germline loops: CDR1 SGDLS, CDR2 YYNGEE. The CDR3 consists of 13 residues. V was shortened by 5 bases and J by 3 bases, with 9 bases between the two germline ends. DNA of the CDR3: TGTGCCAGCAGTGTGGACATCAATCAGCCCCAGCATTTT. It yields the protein CASSVDINQPQHF.

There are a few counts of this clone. The CDR3 loop reads CASSVSPSGTDTQYF. The CDR3 region has the DNA TGTGCCAGCAGCGTATCGCCTAGCGGAACAGATACGCAGTATTTT. This sequence joins TRBV9 and TRBJ2-3; 7 bases are a match to TRBD2. Germline V CDR1 and CDR2: SGDLS, YYNGEE. The CDR3 runs 15 residues. With V trimmed by 1 base and J by 3 bases, 5 bases remained unmatched.

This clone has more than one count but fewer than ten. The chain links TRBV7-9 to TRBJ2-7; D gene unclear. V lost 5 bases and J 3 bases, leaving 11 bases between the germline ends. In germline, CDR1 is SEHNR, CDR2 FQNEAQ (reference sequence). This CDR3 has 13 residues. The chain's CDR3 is CASSLGLLYEQYF. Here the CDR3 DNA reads TGTGCCAGCAGCCTCGGTCTCCTCTACGAGCAGTACTTC.

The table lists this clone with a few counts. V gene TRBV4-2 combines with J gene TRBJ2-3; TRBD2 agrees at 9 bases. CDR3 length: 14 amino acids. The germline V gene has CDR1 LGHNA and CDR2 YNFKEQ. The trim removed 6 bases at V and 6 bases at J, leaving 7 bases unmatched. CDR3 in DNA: TGTGCCAGCAGTATAGCGGGAGAGGGGGATACGCAGTATTTT. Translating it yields CASSIAGEGDTQYF.

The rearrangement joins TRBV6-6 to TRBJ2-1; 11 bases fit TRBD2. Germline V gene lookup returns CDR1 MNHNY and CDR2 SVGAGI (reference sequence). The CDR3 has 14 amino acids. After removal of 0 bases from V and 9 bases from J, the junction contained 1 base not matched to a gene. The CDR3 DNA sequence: TGTGCCAGCAGTTACTCAGGACTAGCGGGTGAGCAGTTCTTC. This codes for CASSYSGLAGEQFF.

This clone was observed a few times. This chain's CDR3 is CASSPLTGPDTQYF. The CDR3 DNA is TGTGCCAGCAGTCCCCTGACAGGGCCAGATACGCAGTATTTT. The chain uses TRBV6-5 and TRBJ2-3; 7 positions match TRBD1. Trimming took 5 bases from V and 4 from J; bases not matched to a gene: 6. The CDR3 runs to 14 residues. Germline CDR1 and CDR2: MNHEY and SVGAGI.

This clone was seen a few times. In DNA, the CDR3 is TGTGCCAGCAGCTCGGGACAGGTAGTCAATGAGCAGTTCTTC. Residues: CASSSGQVVNEQFF. The chain carries TRBV6-5 and TRBJ2-1; TRBD1 aligns across 8 bases. J lost 6 bases, V lost 6 bases, and 7 bases had no gene match. The CDR3 extends over 14 amino acids. Per the germline V gene, CDR1 is MNHEY and CDR2 is SVGAGI.

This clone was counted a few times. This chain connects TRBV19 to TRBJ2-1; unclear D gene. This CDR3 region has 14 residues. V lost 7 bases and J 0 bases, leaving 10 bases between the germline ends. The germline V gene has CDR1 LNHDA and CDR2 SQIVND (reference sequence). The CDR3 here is CASKRVGSYNEQFF. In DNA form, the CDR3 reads TGTGCCAGTAAGAGAGTTGGCTCCTACAATGAGCAGTTCTTC.

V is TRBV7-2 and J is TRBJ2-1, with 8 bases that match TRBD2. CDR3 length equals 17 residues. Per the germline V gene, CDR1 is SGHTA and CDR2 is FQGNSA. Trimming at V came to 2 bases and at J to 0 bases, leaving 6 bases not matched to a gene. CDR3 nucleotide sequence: TGTGCCAGCAGCTTATCCGTAGCGGGGTACTCCTACAATGAGCAGTTCTTC. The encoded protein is CASSLSVAGYSYNEQFF.

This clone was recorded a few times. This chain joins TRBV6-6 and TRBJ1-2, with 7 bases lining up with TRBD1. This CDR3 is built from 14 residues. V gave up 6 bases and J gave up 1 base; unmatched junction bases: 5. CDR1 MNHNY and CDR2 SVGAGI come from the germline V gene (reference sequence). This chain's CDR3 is CASRGQQVNYGYTF. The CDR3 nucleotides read TGTGCCAGCAGGGGACAGCAAGTTAACTATGGCTACACCTTC.

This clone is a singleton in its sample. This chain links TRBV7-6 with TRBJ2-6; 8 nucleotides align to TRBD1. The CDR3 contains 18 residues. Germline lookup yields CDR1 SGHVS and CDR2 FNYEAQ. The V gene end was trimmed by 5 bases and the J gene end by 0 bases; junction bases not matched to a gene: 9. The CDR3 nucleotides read TGTGCCAGCAGCCTCCGGGACAGGATAGCCTCTGGGGCCAACGTCCTGACTTTC. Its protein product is CASSLRDRIASGANVLTF.